This TCR beta chain originates from a study of blood T cell repertoires in COVID-19. Background on the study: Italy, Spain and the United States were the sources of the convalescent and acute COVID-19 samples. From T cells, B-cell-depleted T cells, or PBMCs came the material, which was cDNA or gDNA.

CDR3 size: 16 residues. CDR1 SGDLS and CDR2 YYNGEE come from the germline V gene. Trimming took off 0 bases at V and 6 bases at J, with 17 bases between the two ends. Sequencing was performed with immunoSEQ multiplex PCR; in TCRdb, only in-frame clones are kept and a portion is missing. Of roughly 340,000 clones in the sample, around 87% were seen once. This study enrolled people aged about 18 to 100 from 24 US geographic areas. Assignments of participants to cohorts depended upon their own reported clinical history. This sequence joins TRBV9 and TRBJ2-3; D unclear. This TCR was sampled from a man aged 18 to 30 who had recovered from COVID-19. Sequenced: PBMCs or T cells enriched from blood (not recorded which). CDR3 sequence reads: CASSVDVGLGADTQYF. The CDR3 DNA sequence: TGTGCCAGCAGCGTAGACGTTGGCCTCGGAGCGGATACGCAGTATTTT.